This T cell receptor (beta chain) was identified during a study of OX40 agonist ivuxolimab in advanced cancers. Overall study results and limits: Partly responding patients at 0.1-3.0 mg/kg showed some of the smallest clonal expansion. The antigen specificity of the peripheral T cells (those that were expanded) was not determined. CD4+ and CD8+ blood T cells expanded clonally by week 6 at 0.1 to 3.0 mg/kg.

TCRdb keeps only in-frame clones here, not all; method: immunoSEQ multiplex PCR. Among tens of thousands of clones listed, about 90% were seen once. About this clone itself: Its antigen remains unknown.

Blood draws occurred at baseline, cycle 4 day 1, and cycle 7 day 1. CDR1 is SGHTA, CDR2 FQGNSA, per germline. CDR3 length: 14 residues. The V end was cut by 2 bases, the J end by 7 bases, with 14 bases between. The specimen was CD4+ or CD8+ T cells sorted from blood, collected in a trial of the OX40 agonist ivuxolimab. The gene calls are TRBV7-2 and TRBJ1-2, with a possible D match to TRBD1 (5 bases). This TCR was recovered from an adult with an advanced solid tumor such as melanoma, head and neck, liver or kidney cancer. CDR3 in DNA: TGTGCCAGCAGCTTAAGGCAGGGAGGAGGTGGCTACACCTTC. Its protein is CASSLRQGGGGYTF. The full variable domain, in which reference TRBV7-2 and TRBJ1-2 provide the parts outside the CDR3, is GAGVSQSPSNKVTEKGKDVELRCDPISGHTALYWYRQSLGQGLEFLIYFQGNSAPDKSGLPSDRFSAERTGGSVSTLTIQRTQQEDSAVYLCASSLRQGGGGYTFGSGTRLTVV.